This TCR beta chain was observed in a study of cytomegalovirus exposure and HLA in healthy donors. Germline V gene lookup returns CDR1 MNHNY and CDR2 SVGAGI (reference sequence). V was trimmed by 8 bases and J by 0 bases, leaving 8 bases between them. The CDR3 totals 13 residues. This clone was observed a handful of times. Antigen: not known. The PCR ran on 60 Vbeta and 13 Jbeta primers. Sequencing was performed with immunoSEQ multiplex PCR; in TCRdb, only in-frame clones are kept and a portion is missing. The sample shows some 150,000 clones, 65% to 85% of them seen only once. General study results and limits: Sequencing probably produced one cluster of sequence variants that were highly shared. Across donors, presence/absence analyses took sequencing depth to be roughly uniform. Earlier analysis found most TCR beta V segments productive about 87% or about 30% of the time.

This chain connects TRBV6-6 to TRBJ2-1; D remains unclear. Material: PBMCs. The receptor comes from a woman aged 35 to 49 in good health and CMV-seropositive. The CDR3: CASSPSSYNEQFF. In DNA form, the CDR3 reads TGTGCCAGCTCTCCGAGCTCCTACAATGAGCAGTTCTTC.